The present T cell receptor (beta chain) was sequenced within a study of T cell repertoires in cytomegalovirus infection. Overall study context: Epitope selection comprised recently identified HLA-C-restricted CMV epitopes and well-studied HLA-B-restricted CMV epitopes. From public TCR beta signatures came an indication of both CMV infection and matching HLA type. Study results and caveats: HLA-C-restricted, CMV-specific TCR beta clonotypes were dominant ex vivo. Frequencies of public TCR beta families were cumulated, and this identified carriers of CMV plus the relevant HLA.

The germline V gene has CDR1 MNHEY and CDR2 SMNVEV (reference sequence). Germline trimming cut 3 bases from V and 7 bases from J; bases unmatched to any gene: 7. The CDR3 has 15 residues. This clonotype was counted only a few times. What it binds is not known. TCRdb redid the calling of the reads with MiXCR, one entry per CDR3 protein. This repertoire shows approximately 83,000 distinct CDR3 sequences, roughly 25% found once; its top ten account for roughly 50%. The sample here was CD8+ T cells from cultured PBMCs, taken from culture after CMV antigen stimulation. The gene calls are TRBV27 and TRBJ2-1, with TRBD1 matching 9 bases. The TCR originated in a human donor in good health (CMV status not recorded). Some clones in this sample may be carry-over from other donors' samples. The CDR3 sequence: CASSFRTGAGNEQFF. CDR3 DNA: TGTGCCAGCAGTTTCCGGACAGGGGCGGGGAATGAGCAGTTCTTC.